The 26 T cell receptor beta chains reported below all come from one sample, sequenced in a study of spatial heterogeneity in lung cancer. Study results and caveats: For expanded intratumoral alpha and beta TCRs, counts tracked tumor mutation counts.

Time point described: sample taken at primary tumor resection. TCRdb itself ran the 5' RACE reads through MiXCR, one entry per CDR3 protein. This sample has over 15,000 distinct CDR3 sequences, with approximately 6.2% found just once. Antigens of these TCRs are unknown. The input for sequencing was lung tumor tissue, taken at surgery. The source is a male donor with early-stage non-small cell lung cancer.

This clonotype was seen ten or more times. As an off-target read in a library built for alpha chains, this beta chain has a frequency of little significance. This chain links TRBV7-2 with TRBJ2-4; tentatively, D is TRBD1 (6 bases). The V and J ends lost 5 bases and 5 bases respectively, with 16 bases between them. Germline V gene lookup returns CDR1 SGHTA and CDR2 FQGNSA. CDR3 length: 15 amino acids. The CDR3 nucleotides read TGTGCCAGCAGCCCACCCAGGGACAACCAAAACATTCAGTACTTC. Its translation: CASSPPRDNQNIQYF.

Concerning this clonotype: This beta chain lies outside the target of a library built for alpha chains; its clone size means little. The CDR3 reads CSARRGPNYGYTF. CDR3 bases: TGCAGTGCTCGCCGGGGACCGAACTATGGCTACACCTTC. The chain combines TRBV20-1 with TRBJ1-2; possibly TRBD1 for D (5 bases). V lost 5 bases, J lost 2 bases, and 12 bases lay in between. The CDR3 extends over 13 amino acids. Germline assignment: CDR1 DFQATT and CDR2 SNEGSKA (reference sequence).

This clonotype occurred many times. This beta chain came through as a stray read in a library set up for alpha chains, and its size says little. In DNA, the CDR3 is TGTGCCAGCAGTCCCCGGAGCAGCCTGGGGAGGGAGACCCAGTACTTC. It is translated as CASSPRSSLGRETQYF. The chain has TRBV27 and TRBJ2-5, with a weak D call TRBD2 (6 bases). This CDR3 is 16 amino acids long. Germline V gene sequence: CDR1 MNHEY, CDR2 SMNVEV (reference sequence). Trimming shortened V by 5 bases and J by 5 bases, and 21 bases separated the two germline ends.

At least ten counts were recorded for this clonotype. A library made for alpha chains picked up this beta chain off target, so its size means little. The chain uses TRBV18 and TRBJ2-1; 8 positions match TRBD2. The germline V gene encodes CDR1 KGHSH and CDR2 LQKENI. The ends lost 5 bases at V and 4 bases at J; junction bases unmatched: 7. The CDR3 contains 15 residues. CDR3 in DNA: TGTGCCAGCTCATCAACTAGCGGTTTTTACAATGAGCAGTTCTTC. Amino acids: CASSSTSGFYNEQFF.

This clonotype was counted ten times or more. This beta chain is off target for a library built for alpha chains, so its abundance means little. The genes are TRBV3-1 and TRBJ1-4, with 8 bases matching TRBD1. The ends lost 4 bases at V and 8 bases at J; junction bases unmatched: 6. This CDR3 contains 14 residues. Germline CDR1 is LGHDT and CDR2 is YNNKEL (reference sequence). The DNA of the CDR3 is TGTGCCAGCAGCCCGACGACAGGGGTAGAAAAACTGTTTTTT. Amino acids: CASSPTTGVEKLFF.

This clonotype was recorded many times. A library made for alpha chains picked up this beta chain off target, so its size means little. V gene TRBV5-6 combines with J gene TRBJ1-2; 12 positions match TRBD1. This CDR3 has 16 residues. The V segment lost 0 bases and the J segment 6 bases; nucleotides outside the gene matches: 6. From germline, CDR1 is SGHDT and CDR2 YYEEEE. CDR3 bases: TGTGCCAGCAGCTTGGCCCCGGGACAGGGGGCGGATGGCTACACCTTC. It codes for CASSLAPGQGADGYTF.

This clonotype was found many times. Since the library was made to target alpha chains, this beta chain is a stray read and its abundance is not meaningful. This chain links TRBV5-1 with TRBJ2-7; maybe TRBD2 (5 bases). CDR3 length: 13 residues. Per germline, CDR1 SGHRS and CDR2 YFSETQ. V lost 3 bases and J 4 bases, leaving 11 bases between the germline ends. Here the CDR3 DNA reads TGCGCCAGCAGCTCGCAGACGGGATACGAGCAGTACTTC. Translation gives CASSSQTGYEQYF.

This clonotype has a handful of counts. Since the library was made to target alpha chains, this beta chain is a stray read and its abundance is not meaningful. The V gene is TRBV5-1, the J gene TRBJ1-5; D unclear. The germline V gene has CDR1 SGHRS and CDR2 YFSETQ. Trimming stripped 0 bases from V and 8 bases from J, with 9 bases between. CDR3 size: 13 residues. The CDR3 region has the DNA TGCGCCAGCAGCTTGGAAGGGAGCAAGCCCCAGCATTTT. This gives the protein CASSLEGSKPQHF.

This clonotype was observed many times. This beta chain turned up in a library designed for alpha chains; as an off-target read, its abundance says little. The rearrangement uses TRBV29-1 and TRBJ2-1, with TRBD2 identical over 14 bases. V was pared by 1 base and J by 7 bases, with 6 bases of the junction left unmatched. Germline CDR1 is SQVTM and CDR2 is ANQGSEA. The CDR3 is 16 residues long. In DNA, the CDR3 is TGCAGCGTTGAAGGGGGGGGACTAGCGGGAGTTAATGAGCAGTTCTTC. It specifies CSVEGGGLAGVNEQFF.

This clonotype was counted at least ten times. Because this beta chain is a stray read in a library intended to capture alpha chains, its abundance should not be given much weight. The rearrangement uses TRBV20-1 and TRBJ1-1, with 10 bases that match TRBD1. The junction had 10 bases not matched to a gene; V was cut back by 6 bases and J by 0 bases. The germline CDR1 and CDR2 sequences are DFQATT and SNEGSKA (reference sequence). This CDR3 spans 16 amino acids. The CDR3, as DNA: TGCAGTGCCCTGAGGACAGGGGGGTATGTGAACACTGAAGCTTTCTTT. This gives the protein CSALRTGGYVNTEAFF.

On this clonotype: This beta chain is off target for a library built for alpha chains, so its abundance means little. CDR3 DNA sequence: TGTGCCAGCAGCGTAGTGGGGAAGACTGGAAACACCATATATTTT. Its translation is CASSVVGKTGNTIYF. J is TRBJ1-3 and V is TRBV9, with no clear D. V was shortened by 0 bases and J by 2 bases, with 9 bases between the two germline ends. Germline loops: CDR1 SGDLS, CDR2 YYNGEE. The CDR3 runs to 15 residues. Based on the CDR3 plus reference TRBV9 and TRBJ1-3, the full variable domain is DSGVTQTPKHLITATGQRVTLRCSPRSGDLSVYWYQQSLDQGLQFLIQYYNGEERAKGNILERFSAQQFPDLHSELNLSSLELGDSALYFCASSVVGKTGNTIYFGEGSWLTVV.

This clonotype was counted ten times or more. This beta chain came through as a stray read in a library set up for alpha chains, and its size says little. The chain employs TRBV28 and TRBJ1-4; tentative D call: TRBD1 (5 bases). Germline V gene sequence: CDR1 MDHEN, CDR2 SYDVKM. CDR3 length equals 15 residues. V lost 6 bases and J 7 bases, leaving 18 bases between the germline ends. For the CDR3, the DNA is TGTGCCAGCAGATCTCCGGGACGGCGGGGTGAAAAACTGTTTTTT. This sequence encodes CASRSPGRRGEKLFF.

This clonotype was observed a handful of times. As an off-target read in a library built for alpha chains, this beta chain has a frequency of little significance. This rearrangement joins TRBV6-5 to TRBJ2-3; 7 bases are shared with TRBD2. The V gene end was trimmed by 6 bases and the J gene end by 9 bases; junction bases not matched to a gene: 12. The CDR3 contains 14 residues. Germline CDR1 is MNHEY and CDR2 is SVGAGI. The CDR3 DNA sequence: TGTGCCAGCAGCCGGGGGGAAACAAGAGGGACGCAGTATTTT. It is translated as CASSRGETRGTQYF.

This clonotype has at least ten counts. With the library built for alpha chains, this beta chain is off target and its frequency is not meaningful. The V call is TRBV29-1, the J call TRBJ2-1; 7 bases align to TRBD1. Germline CDR1 and CDR2: SQVTM and ANQGSEA. The CDR3 runs 12 residues. Losses at the gene ends were 5 bases for V and 9 bases for J; bases not matched to a gene: 7. The DNA for the CDR3 is TGCAGCGTTAACAGGGGCAGGAGTGAGCAGTTCTTC. This gives the protein CSVNRGRSEQFF.

This clonotype was counted many times. This beta chain is an unintended read in a library built for alpha chains; its size means little. The J gene is TRBJ2-7, the V gene TRBV5-1, with D perhaps matching TRBD1 or TRBD2 (6 bases each). Germline CDR1 reads SGHRS; CDR2 reads YFSETQ. V lost 5 bases, J lost 5 bases, and 17 bases lay in between. The CDR3 covers 14 residues. CDR3 coding DNA: TGCGCCAGCAGGCCTCAACAGGGACTCCACGAGCAGTACTTC. Residues: CASRPQQGLHEQYF. Based on the CDR3 plus reference TRBV5-1 and TRBJ2-7, the full variable domain is KAGVTQTPRYLIKTRGQQVTLSCSPISGHRSVSWYQQTPGQGLQFLFEYFSETQRNKGNFPGRFSGRQFSNSRSEMNVSTLELGDSALYLCASRPQQGLHEQYFGPGTRLTVT.

At least ten counts were recorded for this clonotype. As an off-target read in a library built for alpha chains, this beta chain has a frequency of little significance. The chain uses TRBV24-1 and TRBJ1-4; D is perhaps TRBD1 (5 bases). Trimming shortened V by 4 bases and J by 7 bases, and 18 bases separated the two germline ends. This CDR3 comprises 16 residues. Germline V gene lookup returns CDR1 KGHDR and CDR2 SFDVKD. For the CDR3, the DNA is TGTGCCACCAGTGAATCTGGGACGGGTGTGGGTGAAAAACTGTTTTTT. It encodes CATSESGTGVGEKLFF.

This clonotype occurred many times. The size of this beta chain means little, since it is a stray read in a library made for alpha chains. The chain uses TRBV5-6 and TRBJ2-3; D remains unclear. V lost 1 base and J lost 0, with 9 bases in between. Germline CDR1 SGHDT, CDR2 YYEEEE. This CDR3 is built from 15 residues. The CDR3 nucleotides read TGTGCCAGCAGCTTGAGGCTCCTTAGCACAGATACGCAGTATTTT. It specifies CASSLRLLSTDTQYF.

This clonotype was counted at least ten times. The library was prepared for alpha chains; this beta chain is a stray read, so its frequency means little. This chain joins TRBV6-6 and TRBJ1-5, with unresolved D. CDR1 and CDR2 (germline): MNHNY, SVGAGI (reference sequence). The ends were cut back, 2 bases at V and 6 bases at J, with 8 bases in the middle. The CDR3 runs to 13 residues. The CDR3 DNA reads TGTGCCAGCAGTTACCCCGATAGTCAGCCCCAGCATTTT. Protein product: CASSYPDSQPQHF.

By share, this clonotype counts as medium-sized. This beta chain represents an off-target read in a library built for alpha chains; its size is of limited meaning. The J gene is TRBJ2-7, the V gene TRBV10-3, with D perhaps matching TRBD2 (6 bases). V was pared by 10 bases and J by 6 bases, with 13 bases between. The CDR3 has 11 residues. Germline CDR1 and CDR2: ENHRY and SYGVKD. CDR3 in amino acids: CATGTPLEQYF. Here the CDR3 DNA reads TGTGCCACAGGGACTCCCCTCGAGCAGTACTTC.

This clonotype was counted many times. This beta chain came through as a stray read in a library set up for alpha chains, and its size says little. V usage is TRBV3-1 and J usage is TRBJ1-3; 8 bases are shared with TRBD1. With 3 bases clipped from V and 4 bases from J, the junction kept 5 bases outside the gene matches. From germline, CDR1 is LGHDT and CDR2 YNNKEL (reference sequence). This CDR3 comprises 15 residues. The CDR3 loop reads CASSQVTGAGNTIYF. For the CDR3, the DNA is TGTGCCAGCAGCCAGGTGACAGGGGCCGGAAACACCATATATTTT.

Points on this clonotype: The library was built for alpha chains, so this beta chain is an off-target read and its size means little. The chain has TRBV18 and TRBJ2-1, with 11 bases identical to TRBD2. Trimming took 2 bases from V and 6 from J; bases not matched to a gene: 0. The length of the CDR3 is 14 residues. CDR1 and CDR2 from the germline V gene are KGHSH and LQKENI. The CDR3 loop reads CASSPTSGSNEQFF. CDR3 nucleotide sequence: TGTGCCAGCTCACCAACTAGCGGGAGCAATGAGCAGTTCTTC.

Only a few counts were recorded for this clonotype. Since the library was made to target alpha chains, this beta chain is a stray read and its abundance is not meaningful. The chain joins TRBV13 to TRBJ2-4; 9 bases are shared with TRBD1. Germline V gene sequence: CDR1 PRHDT, CDR2 FYEKMQ (reference sequence). The CDR3 runs to 18 residues. J gave up 0 bases and V 6 bases, and 12 bases lay outside the gene matches. CDR3 amino acids: CASSLFEGQGLAKNIQYF. The DNA of the CDR3 is TGTGCCAGCAGTTTATTTGAGGGACAGGGTTTAGCCAAAAACATTCAGTACTTC. Together with reference TRBV13 and TRBJ2-4, the CDR3 gives the full variable domain: AAGVIQSPRHLIKEKRETATLKCYPIPRHDTVYWYQQGPGQDPQFLISFYEKMQSDKGSIPDRFSAQQFSDYHSELNMSSLELGDSALYFCASSLFEGQGLAKNIQYFGAGTRLSVL.

This clonotype occurred many times. Within a library made for alpha chains, this beta chain is off target, and its count is uninformative. The chain recombines TRBV28 with TRBJ1-6, with a possible D match to TRBD1 (5 bases). This CDR3 comprises 14 residues. Deletions cut 3 bases from V and 6 bases from J, with 9 bases between. The germline CDR1 and CDR2 sequences are MDHEN and SYDVKM. The DNA for the CDR3 is TGTGCCAGCAGTTTGGGGACGTTTAATTCACCCCTCCACTTT. Its protein product is CASSLGTFNSPLHF.

This clonotype was found many times. In a library made to pick up alpha chains, this beta chain is a stray read with a size that means little. The chain employs TRBV9 and TRBJ2-3, with 14 bases identical to TRBD2. Germline V gives CDR1 SGDLS, CDR2 YYNGEE. The CDR3 consists of 20 residues. V shed 3 bases, J shed 2 bases, and the junction held 14 bases outside the gene matches. The CDR3, as DNA: TGTGCCAGCAGCGCATCAGCCGGGACTAGCGGGAGAGGAGTCACAGATACGCAGTATTTT. It translates to CASSASAGTSGRGVTDTQYF.

This clonotype was recorded at least ten times. With the library built for alpha chains, this beta chain is off target and its frequency is not meaningful. This chain uses TRBV6-1 with TRBJ2-1, with D tentatively TRBD1 or TRBD2 (5 bases each). The CDR3 spans 11 residues. Deletions cut 8 bases from V and 11 bases from J, with 13 bases between. Germline V lookup: CDR1 MNHNS, CDR2 SASEGT. The CDR3 spells CASLYLGQQFF. CDR3 nucleotide sequence: TGTGCCAGCTTGTACTTGGGACAGCAGTTCTTC.

This clonotype was found many times. A library made for alpha chains picked up this beta chain off target, so its size means little. The V call is TRBV6-1, the J call TRBJ2-7; possible D gene TRBD2, 5 bases. The CDR3 runs to 12 residues. Trimming took off 8 bases at V and 1 base at J, with 9 bases between the two ends. In germline, CDR1 is MNHNS, CDR2 SASEGT. Here the CDR3 DNA reads TGTGCCAGCTTCGAGGGTTCCTACGAGCAGTACTTC. Its translation is CASFEGSYEQYF.